Listed here is a single T cell receptor (beta chain). No antigen is known for it. Only in-frame clones appear in the TCRdb table, and some are missing; sequencing was by immunoSEQ multiplex PCR. In the table there are some 61,000 clones, about 90% of which are singletons. Germline-derived CDR1 and CDR2 are MNHEY and SMNVEV (reference sequence). The CDR3 loop spans 15 amino acids. V lost 6 bases to trimming and J lost 5 bases; unmatched junction nucleotides: 7. This specimen belongs to a study of T cell responses to AZD1222 COVID-19 vaccine. The study's findings and limits: White British people made up most donors, females outnumbered males, and clonal diversity was possibly underestimated. AZD1222 recipients seropositive at baseline numbered only 5 or 6. No repertoire was sampled before or during the peak T cell response, only after it.

The chain is built from TRBV27 and TRBJ1-6; 7 bases fit TRBD1. Sequences were derived from peripheral blood, sampled on day 0 of AZD1222 vaccination. The clonotype originates from an adult in good health. CDR3 nucleotides: TGTGCCAGCAGGGGAGACAGGGCAGATAATTCACCCCTCCACTTT. It is translated as CASRGDRADNSPLHF.